This T cell receptor beta chain was documented in a study of shared clonotypes between healthy human individuals. Whole-study context: Three CD4 naive, three CD4 memory, two CD8 naive and one CD8 memory plate were used per donor.

In regard to this clone: No antigen is known for it.

The CDR3 length is 16 residues. V was pared by 7 bases and J by 2 bases, with 21 bases between. Germline V CDR1 and CDR2: SGHTS, YDEGEE. The assay used deep level. Libraries were prepared by immunoSEQ multiplex PCR; TCRdb keeps only in-frame clonotypes and omits some of them. Altogether roughly 1,500,000 clones are present, around 98.5% being singletons, with the ten largest covering 0.3% to 0.45%. General study results and limits: Generation of non-shared clonotypes was less probable than generation of clonotypes shared by all four donors. A handful of donors had roughly 5.2% of their naive CD4 clonotypes in common.

The V gene is TRBV5-8, the J gene TRBJ2-5, with D possibly matching TRBD1 (5 bases). The sample comprised naive CD4+ T cells sorted from blood. Documented subset: CD45RA+ positively selected. This sequence was found in a man between 25 and 39 years old in good health. CDR3 nucleotide sequence: TGTGCCAGCTACATGGGGCTGGGAACTTTACAAGAGACCCAGTACTTC. Encoded protein: CASYMGLGTLQETQYF. Combining the CDR3 with reference TRBV5-8 and TRBJ2-5 gives the whole variable domain EAGVTQSPTHLIKTRGQQATLRCSPISGHTSVYWYQQALGLGLQFLLWYDEGEERNRGNFPPRFSGRQFPNYSSELNVNALELEDSALYLCASYMGLGTLQETQYFGPGTRLLVL.